This T cell receptor beta chain was recovered during a study of T-cell memory formation after mild COVID-19. Germline assignment: CDR1 MGHRA and CDR2 YSYEKL. Trimming removed 2 bases at V and 5 bases at J, with 13 bases between. The CDR3 is 15 residues long. Study-level findings and limits: Clones that shrank (day 15 to 85) were balanced CD4/CD8, whereas later expanders leaned CD4+.

TCRdb fed the 5' RACE reads into MiXCR, producing one record per CDR3 protein. The table includes some 290,000 distinct CDR3 sequences, about 16% detected once. On this clonotype itself: Its antigen is not identified.

V is TRBV4-1 and J is TRBJ2-1, with D tentatively TRBD2 (6 bases). The sequenced material came from PBMCs or a T cell subset sorted from them (not recorded which). The TCR sequence derives from a man between 18 and 29 years old who had mild COVID-19 (a few samples of this study predate the infection). Cell type and time point are not known. The CDR3 nucleotides are TGCGCCAGCAGCCAACCGACTAGTATGAACAATGAGCAGTTCTTC. Residues: CASSQPTSMNNEQFF.